This T cell receptor beta chain emerged from a study of vaccination and CD4 T cells after COVID-19. In the study overall: Convalescent patients had positive nasal swab PCR results for SARS-CoV-2. Disease was mild in several and severe in one.

With the Oncomine TCR Beta short-read assay, DNA from cultured CD4+ T cells was sequenced. TCRdb redid the calling of the PCR reads with MiXCR, one entry per CDR3 protein. Of about 11,000 distinct CDR3 sequences detected, roughly 56% appear once; the ten largest clones hold about 7.7%. Study findings and constraints: Only relatively few convalescent patients were studied, and early post-infection timepoints were not analyzed.

The treatment was: roughly 10-day PBMC culture with coronavirus spike peptide pools or control peptides (ViraFEST assay). Points on this clonotype: Its antigen is still unknown.

The V end lost 5 bases, the J end lost 4 bases, and 9 bases lay between the germline ends. Per germline, CDR1 MGHDK and CDR2 SYGVNS. This CDR3 has 14 amino acids. The specimen was CD4+ T cells from blood, cultured in vitro. The chain has TRBV25-1 and TRBJ1-6, with unresolved D. The clonotype was recovered from a human donor who had recovered from COVID-19. This chain's CDR3 is CASSSGMYNSPLHF. CDR3 coding DNA: TGTGCCAGCAGTTCCGGAATGTATAATTCACCCCTCCACTTT.